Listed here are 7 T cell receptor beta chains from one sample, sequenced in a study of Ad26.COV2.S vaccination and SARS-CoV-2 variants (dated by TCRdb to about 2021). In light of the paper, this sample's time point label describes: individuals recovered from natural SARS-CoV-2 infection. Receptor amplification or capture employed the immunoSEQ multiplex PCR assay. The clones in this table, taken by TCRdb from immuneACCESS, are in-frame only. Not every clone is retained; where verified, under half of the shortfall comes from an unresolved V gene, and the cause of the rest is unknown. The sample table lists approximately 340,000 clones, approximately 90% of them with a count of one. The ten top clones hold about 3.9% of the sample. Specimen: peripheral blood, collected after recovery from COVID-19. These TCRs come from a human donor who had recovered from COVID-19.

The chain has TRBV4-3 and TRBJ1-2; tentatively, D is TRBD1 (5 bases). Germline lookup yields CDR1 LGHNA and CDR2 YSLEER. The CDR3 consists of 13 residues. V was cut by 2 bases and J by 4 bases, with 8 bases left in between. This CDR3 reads CASSQTGVYGYTF. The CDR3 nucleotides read TGCGCCAGCAGCCAAACGGGGGTCTATGGCTACACCTTC.

This CDR3 reads CASSQGTDNSPLHF. The CDR3 nucleotides are TGCGCCAGCAGCCAAGGGACGGACAATTCACCCCTCCACTTT. V usage is TRBV4-3 and J usage is TRBJ1-6, with D uncertain. The V gene lost 1 base and the J gene lost 7 bases, with 8 bases spanning the gap. The CDR3 is 14 amino acids. CDR1 LGHNA and CDR2 YSLEER come from the germline V gene.

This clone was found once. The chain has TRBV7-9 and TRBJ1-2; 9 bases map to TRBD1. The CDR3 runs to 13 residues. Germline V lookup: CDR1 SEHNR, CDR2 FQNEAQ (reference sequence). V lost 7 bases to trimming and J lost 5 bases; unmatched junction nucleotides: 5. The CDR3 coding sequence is TGTGCCAGCAACGTTGACAGGGGGTATGGCTACACCTTC. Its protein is CASNVDRGYGYTF.

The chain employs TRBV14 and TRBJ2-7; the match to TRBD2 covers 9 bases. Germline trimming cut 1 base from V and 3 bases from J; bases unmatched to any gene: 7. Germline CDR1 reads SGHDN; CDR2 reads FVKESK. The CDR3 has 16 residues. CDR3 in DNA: TGTGCCAGCAGCCAAGCTTTGCTAGCGGGGATCTACGAGCAGTACTTC. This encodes CASSQALLAGIYEQYF.

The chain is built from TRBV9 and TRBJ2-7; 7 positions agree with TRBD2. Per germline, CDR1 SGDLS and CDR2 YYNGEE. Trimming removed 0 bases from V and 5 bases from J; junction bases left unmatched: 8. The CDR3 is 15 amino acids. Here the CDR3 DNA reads TGTGCCAGCAGCGTAGCGAGTGAGGGAGGGGACGAGCAGTACTTC. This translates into CASSVASEGGDEQYF.

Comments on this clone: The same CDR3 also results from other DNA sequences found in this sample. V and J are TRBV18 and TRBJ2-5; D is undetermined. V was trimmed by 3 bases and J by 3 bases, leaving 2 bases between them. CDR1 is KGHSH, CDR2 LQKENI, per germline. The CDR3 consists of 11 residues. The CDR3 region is CASSPEETQYF. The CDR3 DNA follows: TGTGCCAGCTCACCTGAAGAGACCCAGTACTTC.

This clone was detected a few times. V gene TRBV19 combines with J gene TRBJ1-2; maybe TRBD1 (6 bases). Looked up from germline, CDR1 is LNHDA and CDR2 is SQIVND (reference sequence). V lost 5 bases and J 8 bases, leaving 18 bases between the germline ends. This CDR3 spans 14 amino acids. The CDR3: CASSADSARGGYTF. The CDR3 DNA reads TGTGCCAGTAGTGCAGACAGCGCCAGGGGCGGCTACACCTTC.